Sequencing of this TCR beta chain was carried out in a study of beta chain features in type 1 diabetes. Of the isolated RNA, all was reverse transcribed, and so the sequenced material was expressed TCRB transcripts. Sequencing was performed with immunoSEQ multiplex PCR; in TCRdb, only in-frame clones are kept and a portion is missing. The sample contains 12,000 to 15,000 clones, approximately 68% of which appear only once. Concerning this clone: Its antigen is not known.

V was clipped by 5 bases and J by 6 bases, with 14 bases between them. Germline CDR1 reads SGHVS; CDR2 reads FQNEAQ. The CDR3 spans 13 residues. Whole-study results and caveats: Type 1 diabetes patients had moderately but significantly shorter TCRB CDR3s in all four CD4+ subsets.

The chain is built from TRBV7-8 and TRBJ2-7; D unclear. Source material: stem cell memory CD4+ T cells from blood. The clonotype comes from a woman aged 18-29 years with type 1 diabetes. The CDR3 DNA is TGTGCCAGCAGCCGGGTTTCCTCTGGCGAGCAGTACTTC. It translates to CASSRVSSGEQYF.